Listed here are 17 T cell receptor beta chains from one sample, sequenced in a study of T cell repertoires in cytomegalovirus infection. TCRdb analysed the reads with MiXCR anew, one entry per CDR3 protein. In the table there are some 180,000 distinct CDR3 sequences, approximately 20% of which are singletons. Material for sequencing was PBMCs. The source is a human donor in good health (CMV status not recorded). Some clones in this sample may be carry-over from other donors' samples.

This clonotype was counted only a few times. This sequence joins TRBV6-1 and TRBJ2-7; 9 bases match TRBD1. The germline V gene encodes CDR1 MNHNS and CDR2 SASEGT. The J segment lost 5 bases and the V segment lost 5 bases, leaving 7 bases of the junction unmatched. The CDR3 covers 14 residues. For the CDR3, the DNA is TGTGCCAGCAGTCGGACAGGGGACGGCAACGAGCAGTACTTC. Its translation: CASSRTGDGNEQYF.

This clonotype showed up just a few times. The genes are TRBV11-3 and TRBJ2-7, with TRBD1 as a possible D gene (6 bases). The V gene lost 1 base and the J gene lost 2 bases, with 15 bases spanning the gap. CDR3 length equals 16 residues. CDR1 is SGHNT, CDR2 YENEEA, per germline. The CDR3 reads CASSLGNRDRTYEQYF. CDR3 DNA: TGTGCCAGCAGCTTAGGGAACAGGGATCGCACCTACGAGCAGTACTTC.

The CDR3 DNA sequence: TGTGCCAGCAGCTTAGGCGCATGTCAGCCCCAGCATTTT. This encodes CASSLGACQPQHF. The V call is TRBV7-6, the J call TRBJ1-5, with D hard to call. CDR3 size: 13 residues. Trimming cost V 1 base and J 6 bases, with 7 bases left between them. Per the germline V gene, CDR1 is SGHVS and CDR2 is FNYEAQ.

The chain recombines TRBV6-6 with TRBJ2-3; 8 nucleotides agree with TRBD2. Germline loops: CDR1 MNHNY, CDR2 SVGAGI (reference sequence). CDR3 size: 22 residues. With V trimmed by 2 bases and J by 0 bases, 22 bases remained unmatched. The CDR3 sequence: CASSYLKGLGIAGRASTDTQYF. CDR3 nucleotides: TGTGCCAGCAGTTACCTAAAAGGGCTAGGGATAGCGGGACGGGCTAGCACAGATACGCAGTATTTT.

V gene TRBV5-5 combines with J gene TRBJ2-2, with 9 bases lining up with TRBD1. Trimming took 2 bases from V and 7 from J; bases not matched to a gene: 9. The CDR3 runs to 16 residues. Germline loops: CDR1 SGHKS, CDR2 YYEKEE (reference sequence). The CDR3 nucleotides read TGTGCCAGCAGCTTTCGTCCCGGGACAGGGAACGGGGAGCTGTTTTTT. This translates into CASSFRPGTGNGELFF.

This sequence joins TRBV28 and TRBJ2-1; TRBD2 matches 8 bases. Unmatched junction bases numbered 8, after V lost 5 bases and J lost 5 bases. CDR3 length: 15 residues. Germline CDR1 is MDHEN and CDR2 is SYDVKM. CDR3 sequence reads: CASSGTRGGHNEQFF. CDR3 coding DNA: TGTGCCAGCAGTGGGACTAGGGGAGGGCACAATGAGCAGTTCTTC.

This clonotype was picked up a small number of times. The genes are TRBV2 and TRBJ2-3, with 12 bases aligning to TRBD2. The CDR3 is 17 residues long. Germline assignment: CDR1 SNHLY and CDR2 FYNNEI. J gave up 3 bases and V 6 bases, and 10 bases lay outside the gene matches. This chain's CDR3 is CASRDIRLAGETDTQYF. In DNA, the CDR3 is TGTGCCAGCAGAGATATAAGACTAGCGGGAGAAACAGATACGCAGTATTTT.

This clonotype was observed a few times. The V gene is TRBV9, the J gene TRBJ2-1, with 8 bases aligning to TRBD1. Germline values: CDR1 SGDLS, CDR2 YYNGEE. This CDR3 contains 15 residues. With V trimmed by 3 bases and J by 3 bases, 5 bases remained unmatched. CDR3 DNA: TGTGCCAGCAGCGCTACCGACAGGGGCTACAATGAGCAGTTCTTC. This codes for CASSATDRGYNEQFF.

Comments on this clonotype: Given a much more abundant clone one base away, this may be a read error. The V call is TRBV19, the J call TRBJ1-1, with D hard to call. There are 13 residues in the CDR3. In germline, CDR1 is LNHDA, CDR2 SQIVND (reference sequence). The CDR3 here is CASSMGSYTGAFF. DNA of the CDR3: TGTGCCAGTAGTATGGGCAGTTACACTGGAGCTTTCTTT.

This clonotype was observed many times. This chain links TRBV6-2 or TRBV6-3 with TRBJ2-7; TRBD2 matches 11 bases. The V gene's germline CDR1 is MNHEY and CDR2 SVGEGT. The CDR3 has 15 amino acids. The J segment lost 3 bases and the V segment lost 2 bases, leaving 3 bases of the junction unmatched. The CDR3 region is CASSYPSGGIYEQYF. The CDR3 region has the DNA TGTGCCAGCAGTTACCCTAGCGGGGGGATCTACGAGCAGTACTTC.

Regarding this clonotype: A much larger clone sits a single nucleotide away, making a read error possible. The chain recombines TRBV19 with TRBJ1-5, with D possibly matching TRBD1 (6 bases). The length of the CDR3 is 13 residues. V lost 9 bases and J lost 6, with 15 bases in between. The germline V gene encodes CDR1 LNHDA and CDR2 SQIVND (reference sequence). The DNA for the CDR3 is TGTGCCAGCGGGACAAGGGGCCCTCAGCCCCAGCATTTT. As protein: CASGTRGPQPQHF.

This clonotype was observed at least ten times. J is TRBJ2-7 and V is TRBV6-1, with D tentatively TRBD2 (5 bases). The germline CDR1 and CDR2 sequences are MNHNS and SASEGT. Trimming took 0 bases from V and 2 from J, leaving 8 bases between them. This CDR3 region has 14 residues. CDR3 coding DNA: TGTGCCAGCAGTGAAGCCCCTAGCCCCTACGAGCAGTACTTC. Translating gives CASSEAPSPYEQYF.

V gene TRBV5-1 combines with J gene TRBJ2-5; D call uncertain. CDR3 length: 13 amino acids. Trimming stripped 0 bases from V and 5 bases from J, with 8 bases between. Germline V lookup: CDR1 SGHRS, CDR2 YFSETQ. The CDR3 spells CASSLGAVETQYF. In DNA form, the CDR3 reads TGCGCCAGCAGCTTGGGTGCAGTCGAGACCCAGTACTTC. The variable domain in full, with the rest retrieved from reference TRBV5-1 and TRBJ2-5, is KAGVTQTPRYLIKTRGQQVTLSCSPISGHRSVSWYQQTPGQGLQFLFEYFSETQRNKGNFPGRFSGRQFSNSRSEMNVSTLELGDSALYLCASSLGAVETQYFGPGTRLLVL.

This clonotype showed up many times. V and J are TRBV7-2 and TRBJ1-5; D not certain. The germline V gene has CDR1 SGHTA and CDR2 FQGNSA. This CDR3 comprises 14 residues. The germline V and J ends were trimmed by 2 bases and 4 bases, with 9 bases remaining between them. DNA for the CDR3: TGTGCCAGCAGCTTATCGTCAGTAAATCAGCCCCAGCATTTT. Residues: CASSLSSVNQPQHF.

This clonotype was found a few times. This rearrangement joins TRBV20-1 to TRBJ2-7; 10 bases are shared with TRBD2. The V segment lost 1 base and the J segment 1 base; nucleotides outside the gene matches: 1. CDR1 and CDR2 (germline): DFQATT, SNEGSKA (reference sequence). The CDR3 consists of 14 residues. CDR3 coding DNA: TGCAGTGCTAGAGGACTAGCGGGTTCCTACGAGCAGTACTTC. This translates into CSARGLAGSYEQYF.

V is TRBV28 and J is TRBJ2-4; 11 nucleotides agree with TRBD1. Unmatched junction bases numbered 14, after V lost 4 bases and J lost 0 bases. The CDR3 sequence is 20 residues long. The germline V gene encodes CDR1 MDHEN and CDR2 SYDVKM. The CDR3 loop reads CASSSPSRDRGSLAKNIQYF. CDR3 bases: TGTGCCAGCAGTTCTCCCTCCCGGGACAGGGGGAGCTTAGCCAAAAACATTCAGTACTTC. The whole variable domain, remainder taken from reference TRBV28 and TRBJ2-4, is DVKVTQSSRYLVKRTGEKVFLECVQDMDHENMFWYRQDPGLGLRLIYFSYDVKMKEKGDIPEGYSVSREKKERFSLILESASTNQTSMYLCASSSPSRDRGSLAKNIQYFGAGTRLSVL.

CDR3 sequence (DNA): TGCAGTGCTAGAGATGGGGAGACAGGGTCCTACTTCGAGCAGTACTTC. This codes for CSARDGETGSYFEQYF. J is TRBJ2-7 and V is TRBV20-1; 7 bases line up with TRBD1. This CDR3 is built from 16 residues. Trimming removed 0 bases from V and 6 bases from J; junction bases left unmatched: 14. CDR1 is DFQATT, CDR2 SNEGSKA, per germline (reference sequence).